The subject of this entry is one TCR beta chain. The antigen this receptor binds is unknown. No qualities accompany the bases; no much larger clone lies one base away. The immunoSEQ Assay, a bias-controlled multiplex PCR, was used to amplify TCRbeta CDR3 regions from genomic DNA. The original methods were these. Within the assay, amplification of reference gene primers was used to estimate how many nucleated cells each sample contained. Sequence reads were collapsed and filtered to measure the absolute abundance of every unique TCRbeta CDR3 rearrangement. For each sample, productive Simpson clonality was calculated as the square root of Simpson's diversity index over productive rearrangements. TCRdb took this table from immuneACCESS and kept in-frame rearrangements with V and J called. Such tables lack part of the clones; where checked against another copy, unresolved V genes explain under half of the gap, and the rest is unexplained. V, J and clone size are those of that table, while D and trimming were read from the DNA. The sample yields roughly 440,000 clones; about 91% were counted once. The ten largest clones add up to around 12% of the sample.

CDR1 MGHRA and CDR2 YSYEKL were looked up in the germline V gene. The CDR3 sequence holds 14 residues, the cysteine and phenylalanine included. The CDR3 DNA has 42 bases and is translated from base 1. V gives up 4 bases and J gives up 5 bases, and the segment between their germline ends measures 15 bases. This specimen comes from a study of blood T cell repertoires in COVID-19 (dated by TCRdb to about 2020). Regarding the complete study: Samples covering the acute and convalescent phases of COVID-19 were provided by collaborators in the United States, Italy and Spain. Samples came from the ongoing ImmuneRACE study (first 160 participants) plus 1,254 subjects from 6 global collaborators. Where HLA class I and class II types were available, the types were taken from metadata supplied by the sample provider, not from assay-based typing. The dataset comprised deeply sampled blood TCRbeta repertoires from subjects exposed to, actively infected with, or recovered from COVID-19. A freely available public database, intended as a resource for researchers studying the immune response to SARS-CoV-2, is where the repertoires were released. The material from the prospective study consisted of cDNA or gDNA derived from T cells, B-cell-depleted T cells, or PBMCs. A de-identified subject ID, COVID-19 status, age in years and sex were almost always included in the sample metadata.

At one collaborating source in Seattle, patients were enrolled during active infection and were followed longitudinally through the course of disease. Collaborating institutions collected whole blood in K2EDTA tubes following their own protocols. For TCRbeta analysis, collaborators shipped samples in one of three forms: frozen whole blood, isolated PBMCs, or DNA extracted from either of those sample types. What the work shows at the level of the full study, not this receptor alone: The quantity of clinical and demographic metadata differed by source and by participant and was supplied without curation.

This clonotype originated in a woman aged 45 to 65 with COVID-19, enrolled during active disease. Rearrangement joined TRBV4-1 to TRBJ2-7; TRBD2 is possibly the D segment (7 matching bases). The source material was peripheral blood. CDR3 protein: CASSRGGRVDEQYF. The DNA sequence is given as TGCGCCAGCAGCCGGGGGGGCAGGGTGGACGAGCAGTACTTC.